The clone carrying this TCR beta chain occurred a few times. Germline assignment: CDR1 MDHEN and CDR2 SYDVKM. The CDR3 length is 12 residues. This specimen comes from a study of blood T cells in healthy people across ages. The use of a sample-barcoded 5' primer and a J-beta primer mix characterized a second PCR of roughly 7 to 12 cycles. Via MiXCR, TCRdb re-called the 5' RACE reads, giving one row per CDR3 protein. The table lists just under 750,000 distinct CDR3 sequences, 22% of them singletons. This TCR was recovered from a man aged 70 or older in good health. The specimen sequenced was blood. The chain couples TRBV28 to TRBJ2-7; TRBD2 might be the D (6 bases). The CDR3 DNA reads as TGTGGCGCGGGACGGAGGTTCTACGAGCAGTACTTC. Translation: CGAGRRFYEQYF. The whole variable domain, filled in from reference TRBV28 and TRBJ2-7, reads DVKVTQSSRYLVKRTGEKVFLECVQDMDHENMFWYRQDPGLGLRLIYFSYDVKMKEKGDIPEGYSVSREKKERFSLILESASTNQTSMYLCGAGRRFYEQYFGPGTRLTVT.